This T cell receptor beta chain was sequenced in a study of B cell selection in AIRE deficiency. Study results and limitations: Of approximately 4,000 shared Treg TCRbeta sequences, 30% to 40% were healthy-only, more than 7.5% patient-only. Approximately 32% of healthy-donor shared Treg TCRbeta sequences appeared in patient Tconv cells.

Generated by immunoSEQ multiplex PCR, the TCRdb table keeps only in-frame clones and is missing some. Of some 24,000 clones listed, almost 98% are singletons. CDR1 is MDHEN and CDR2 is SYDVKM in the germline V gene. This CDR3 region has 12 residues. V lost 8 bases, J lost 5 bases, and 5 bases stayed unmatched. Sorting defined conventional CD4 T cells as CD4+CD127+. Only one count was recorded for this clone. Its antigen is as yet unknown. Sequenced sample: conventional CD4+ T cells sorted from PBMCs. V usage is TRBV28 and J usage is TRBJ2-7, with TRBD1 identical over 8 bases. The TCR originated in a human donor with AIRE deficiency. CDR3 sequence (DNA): TGTGCCAGCGGACAGGGTTTCAACGAGCAGTACTTC. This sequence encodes CASGQGFNEQYF.